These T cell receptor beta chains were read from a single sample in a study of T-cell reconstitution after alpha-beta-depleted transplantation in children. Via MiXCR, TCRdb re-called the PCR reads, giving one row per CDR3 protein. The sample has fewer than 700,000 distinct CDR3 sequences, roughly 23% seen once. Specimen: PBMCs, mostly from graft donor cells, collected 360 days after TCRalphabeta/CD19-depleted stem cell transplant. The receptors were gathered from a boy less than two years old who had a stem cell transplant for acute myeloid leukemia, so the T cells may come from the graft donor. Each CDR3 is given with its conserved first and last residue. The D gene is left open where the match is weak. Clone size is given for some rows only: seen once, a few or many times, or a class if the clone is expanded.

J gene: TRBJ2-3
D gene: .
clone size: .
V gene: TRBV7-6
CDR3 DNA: TGTGCCAGCAGCCCTGTCGGTAGCACAGATACGCAGTATTTT
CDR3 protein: CASSPVGSTDTQYF

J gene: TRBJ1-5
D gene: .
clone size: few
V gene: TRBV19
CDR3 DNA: TGTGCCAGTAGCGAACTAGGGCAGGGAACAAAGAATCAGCCCCAGCATTTT
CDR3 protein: CASSELGQGTKNQPQHF

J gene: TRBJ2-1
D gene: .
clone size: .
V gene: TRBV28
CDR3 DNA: TGTGCCAGCACCAGAAGGGGCGGGGGCCCACACTATGAGCAGTTCTTC
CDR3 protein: CASTRRGGGPHYEQFF

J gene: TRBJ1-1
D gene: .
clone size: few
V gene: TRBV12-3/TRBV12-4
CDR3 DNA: TGTGCCAGCAGTCCCCTTCCGTGGATGAACACTGAAGCTTTCTTT
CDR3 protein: CASSPLPWMNTEAFF

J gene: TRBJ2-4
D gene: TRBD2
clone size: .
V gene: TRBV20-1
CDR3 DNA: TGCAGTGCTAGATCCACTCGGGAGGGGTACAAAAACATTCAGTACTTC
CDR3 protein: CSARSTREGYKNIQYF

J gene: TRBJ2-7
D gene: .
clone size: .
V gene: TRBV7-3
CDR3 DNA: TGTGCCAGCGGCCCGGACCGCCCTCCCTACGAGCAGTACTTC
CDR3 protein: CASGPDRPPYEQYF

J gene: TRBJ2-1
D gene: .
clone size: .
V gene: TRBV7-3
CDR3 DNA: TGTGCCAGCAGCTTAAGCGGGTACGGAATTAACAATGAGCAGTTCTTC
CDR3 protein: CASSLSGYGINNEQFF

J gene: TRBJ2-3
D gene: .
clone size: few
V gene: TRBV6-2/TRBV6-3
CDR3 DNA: TGTGCCAGCAGGACTGCCCCCGGACAGCGGGGTTACGTGGGGGATACGCAGTATTTT
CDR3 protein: CASRTAPGQRGYVGDTQYF

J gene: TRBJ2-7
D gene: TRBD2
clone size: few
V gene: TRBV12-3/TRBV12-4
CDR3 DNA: TGTGCCAGCAGTACTACTAGCGGGGGTTACTACGAGCAGTACTTC
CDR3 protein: CASSTTSGGYYEQYF

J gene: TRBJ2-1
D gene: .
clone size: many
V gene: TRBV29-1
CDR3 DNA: TGCAGCGTGTGGGCTGGCACCTACAATGAGCAGTTCTTC
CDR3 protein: CSVWAGTYNEQFF

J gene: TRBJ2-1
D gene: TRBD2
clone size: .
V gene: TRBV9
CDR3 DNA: TGTGCCAGCAGCCAGGACGCGGGGGGGCCTGTGGAGCAGTTCTTC
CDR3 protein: CASSQDAGGPVEQFF

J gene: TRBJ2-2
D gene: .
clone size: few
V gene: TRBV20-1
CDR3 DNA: TGCAGTGCTCAAACAGGGATTGGAAGGGAGCTGTTTTTT
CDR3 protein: CSAQTGIGRELFF

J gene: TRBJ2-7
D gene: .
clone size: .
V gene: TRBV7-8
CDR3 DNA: TGTGCCAGCAGCCCGGTAGCGCCAGGGTCCTACGAGCAGTACTTC
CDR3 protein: CASSPVAPGSYEQYF

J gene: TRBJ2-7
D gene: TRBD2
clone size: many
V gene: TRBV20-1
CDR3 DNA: TGCAGTGCTACCACCGGGACTAGGGCCTCCTACGAGCAGTACTTC
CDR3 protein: CSATTGTRASYEQYF

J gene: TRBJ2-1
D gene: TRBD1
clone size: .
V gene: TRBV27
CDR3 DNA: TGTGCCAGCAGTTCCACATTGGGCAGGGGGAATTACAATGAGCAGTTCTTC
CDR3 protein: CASSSTLGRGNYNEQFF

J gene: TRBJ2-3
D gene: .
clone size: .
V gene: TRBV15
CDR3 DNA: TGTGCCACCAGCAGAGATAGAAGGATGGGGAACACAGATACGCAGTATTTT
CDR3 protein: CATSRDRRMGNTDTQYF

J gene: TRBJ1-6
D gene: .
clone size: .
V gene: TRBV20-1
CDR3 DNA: TGCAGTGCTGCCCCTGGGTCGGGTAATTCACCCCTCCACTTT
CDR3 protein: CSAAPGSGNSPLHF